This TCR beta chain was sequenced in a study of blood T cell repertoires in COVID-19. Original analysis: Cell counts per sample came from amplifying reference gene primers. Sequencing was performed with immunoSEQ multiplex PCR; in TCRdb, only in-frame clones are kept and a portion is missing. The V and J calls and clone size come from that table; D and trimming were worked out from the DNA. The data show about 250,000 clones, about 89% seen once. The CDR3 runs 16 residues. V lost 2 bases and J lost 4, with 17 bases in between. The V gene's germline CDR1 is MNHEY and CDR2 SVGAGI. The chain recombines TRBV6-5 with TRBJ1-1, with TRBD1 as a possible D gene (5 bases). The source is a woman aged 55-69 years who had recovered from COVID-19. Sequencing was carried out using peripheral blood. DNA of the CDR3: TGTGCCAGCAGTTACGGTACAGCCCCGGGGGTCACTGAAGCTTTCTTT. It codes for CASSYGTAPGVTEAFF.